Listed here are 26 T cell receptor beta chains from one sample, sequenced in a study of Ad26.COV2.S vaccination and SARS-CoV-2 variants. Indicated treatment: approximately 18 received Ad26.COV2.S at low or high dose, single or two shots; about 5 received placebo; per-sample allocation not given. The samples were gathered on day 63 after the first injection of vaccine or placebo. Produced via immunoSEQ multiplex PCR; TCRdb's table is partial and in-frame only. In the table there are about 680,000 clones, more than 80% of which are singletons. The sequencing here drew on peripheral blood, taken in a trial of Ad26.COV2.S vaccine versus placebo. These receptors were obtained from a person between 18 and 65 years old who received the Ad26.COV2.S COVID-19 vaccine or a placebo.

This clone was seen just once. The chain employs TRBV12-3 or TRBV12-4 and TRBJ1-2; the D is unclear. The CDR3 sequence is 12 residues long. V was shortened by 5 bases and J by 8 bases, with 12 bases between the two germline ends. As DNA, the CDR3 is TGTGCCAGCAGTCGGTTGATGGGAGGCTACACCTTC. This translates into CASSRLMGGYTF.

The V and J genes are TRBV6-1 and TRBJ1-5; TRBD1 matches 8 bases. Germline CDR1 reads MNHNS; CDR2 reads SASEGT. This CDR3 region has 15 residues. V shed 1 base and J 6 bases; nucleotides not matched to a gene: 5. CDR3 bases: TGTGCCAGCAGTGAAGTAAGGACAGGGTCTCAGCCCCAGCATTTT. It codes for CASSEVRTGSQPQHF.

V gene TRBV7-9 combines with J gene TRBJ1-1; perhaps TRBD1 as D (5 bases). The CDR3 sequence is 13 residues long. Germline V gene sequence: CDR1 SEHNR, CDR2 FQNEAQ (reference sequence). Trimming pared 5 bases from V and 2 bases from J, leaving 9 bases between. The CDR3 protein is CASSRDGNTEAFF. In nucleotides, the CDR3 is TGTGCCAGCAGCCGGGACGGCAACACTGAAGCTTTCTTT.

As regards this clone: Germline and junction disagree at one end, which may indicate a read error. The chain uses TRBV30 and TRBJ1-3, with D possibly being TRBD1 (5 bases). The CDR3 covers 15 residues. Germline CDR1 reads GTSNPN; CDR2 reads SVGIG (reference sequence). Here the CDR3 DNA reads TGTGCCCGGAGTGTACCCTCAGGGCTTGGAAACACCATATATTTT. Translated: CARSVPSGLGNTIYF.

The count of this clone is one. This chain connects TRBV6-4 to TRBJ1-1; D possibly corresponds to TRBD1 (6 bases). Trimming took off 3 bases at V and 4 bases at J, with 9 bases between the two ends. This CDR3 contains 13 residues. Germline CDR1 reads MRHNA; CDR2 reads SNTAGT. The chain's CDR3 is CASSEGGGTEAFF. The DNA of the CDR3 is TGTGCCAGCAGTGAAGGGGGTGGCACTGAAGCTTTCTTT.

The chain links TRBV7-9 to TRBJ2-7; 9 nucleotides agree with TRBD1. Unmatched junction bases numbered 10, after V lost 4 bases and J lost 6 bases. This CDR3 spans 15 amino acids. Germline values: CDR1 SEHNR, CDR2 FQNEAQ (reference sequence). The chain's CDR3 is CASSSDRGDLREQYF. CDR3 bases: TGTGCCAGCAGCTCGGACAGGGGTGATCTGCGCGAGCAGTACTTC.

The J gene is TRBJ2-2, the V gene TRBV11-3; TRBD2 might be the D (5 bases). Deletions cut 1 base from V and 0 bases from J, with 9 bases between. The CDR3 consists of 16 residues. Germline-derived CDR1 and CDR2 are SGHNT and YENEEA. The CDR3 reads CASSLVPGTNTGELFF. CDR3 bases: TGTGCCAGCAGCTTAGTACCCGGGACGAACACCGGGGAGCTGTTTTTT. Supplemented by reference TRBV11-3 and TRBJ2-2, the full variable domain reads EAGVVQSPRYKIIEKKQPVAFWCNPISGHNTLYWYLQNLGQGPELLIRYENEEAVDDSQLPKDRFSAERLKGVDSTLKIQPAELGDSAVYLCASSLVPGTNTGELFFGEGSRLTVL.

Here the CDR3 DNA reads TGTGCCAGCAGTGACGGGGGATCTGGGGCCAACGTCCTGACTTTC. Residues: CASSDGGSGANVLTF. The rearrangement uses TRBV6-1 and TRBJ2-6, with D maybe TRBD2 (6 bases). V gave up 3 bases and J gave up 1 base, with 7 bases separating them. The CDR3 is 15 amino acids. Germline V gene data show CDR1 as MNHNS and CDR2 as SASEGT.

This chain links TRBV29-1 with TRBJ1-2; the match to TRBD1 covers 8 bases. Germline V gene data show CDR1 as SQVTM and CDR2 as ANQGSEA. The CDR3 totals 12 residues. The V gene end was trimmed by 0 bases and the J gene end by 9 bases; junction bases not matched to a gene: 3. The CDR3 DNA is TGCAGCGTTGAAGATGGACAGGGTAGCTACACCTTC. It encodes CSVEDGQGSYTF.

V and J are TRBV6-4 and TRBJ2-1; D may be TRBD1 (6 bases). Germline V CDR1 and CDR2: MRHNA, SNTAGT. CDR3 length equals 15 residues. V gave up 3 bases and J gave up 0 bases, with 9 bases separating them. The CDR3 DNA follows: TGTGCCAGCAGTGAGGACAGCTTCTCCTACAATGAGCAGTTCTTC. Protein: CASSEDSFSYNEQFF.

The chain joins TRBV18 to TRBJ2-3, with D tentatively TRBD1 or TRBD2 (5 bases each). The CDR3 covers 17 residues. Per the germline V gene, CDR1 is KGHSH and CDR2 is LQKENI. V was cut by 0 bases and J by 2 bases, with 15 bases left in between. CDR3 sequence: CASSPPGRKPHTDTQYF. Here the CDR3 DNA reads TGTGCCAGCTCACCACCGGGACGTAAGCCCCACACAGATACGCAGTATTTT.

This clone has a single count. This chain's CDR3 is CASSLGGYEQFF. The CDR3 DNA sequence: TGTGCCAGCAGTTTGGGGGGCTATGAGCAGTTCTTC. The chain combines TRBV12-3 or TRBV12-4 with TRBJ2-1, with D possibly being TRBD1 or TRBD2 (6 bases each). This CDR3 has 12 residues. Deletions cut 3 bases from V and 8 bases from J, with 8 bases between.

This clone showed up just a few times. V gene TRBV6-5 combines with J gene TRBJ1-1, with unresolved D. CDR3 size: 12 residues. CDR1 and CDR2 (germline): MNHEY, SVGAGI. V was clipped by 5 bases and J by 5 bases, with 9 bases between them. CDR3 residues: CASSRGWTEAFF. CDR3 nucleotides: TGTGCCAGCAGTCGTGGTTGGACTGAAGCTTTCTTT.

This chain connects TRBV30 to TRBJ1-5; D might be TRBD1 (6 bases). This CDR3 contains 15 residues. V lost 0 bases and J lost 7, with 16 bases in between. Germline CDR1 reads GTSNPN; CDR2 reads SVGIG (reference sequence). The CDR3 DNA is TGTGCCTGGAGTGTAGGAAGGGGGATAGGCCAGCCCCAGCATTTT. It translates to CAWSVGRGIGQPQHF.

The rearrangement links TRBV19 to TRBJ1-5; perhaps TRBD1 as D (6 bases). This CDR3 comprises 13 residues. Germline CDR1 and CDR2: LNHDA and SQIVND (reference sequence). Trimming took off 6 bases at V and 4 bases at J, with 10 bases between the two ends. DNA of the CDR3: TGTGCCAGTAGAAGGGACATTAATCAGCCCCAGCATTTT. Translating it yields CASRRDINQPQHF.

This chain links TRBV2 with TRBJ2-7; D is possibly TRBD1 or TRBD2 (6 bases each). Germline CDR1 SNHLY, CDR2 FYNNEI. Trimming cost V 4 bases and J 3 bases, with 13 bases left between them. CDR3 length: 14 residues. For the CDR3, the DNA is TGTGCCAGCAGTGCCGGGGGCCAAGGCTACGAGCAGTACTTC. Protein sequence: CASSAGGQGYEQYF.

This clone was detected many times. The chain has TRBV2 and TRBJ1-6; TRBD1 agrees at 11 bases. Germline V gene data show CDR1 as SNHLY and CDR2 as FYNNEI. J lost 2 bases, V lost 4 bases, and 7 bases had no gene match. This CDR3 has 18 residues. The CDR3 sequence is CASSGTGGSAAYNSPLHF. The CDR3, as DNA: TGTGCCAGCAGTGGGACAGGGGGCTCCGCGGCCTATAATTCACCCCTCCACTTT.

The gene calls are TRBV7-6 and TRBJ1-5, with TRBD1 as a possible D gene (6 bases). This CDR3 contains 14 residues. Trimming pared 7 bases from V and 5 bases from J, leaving 15 bases between. CDR1 SGHVS and CDR2 FNYEAQ come from the germline V gene. In nucleotides, the CDR3 is TGTGCCAGCACCCTTGGGGGCTCCGATCAGCCCCAGCATTTT. Translated: CASTLGGSDQPQHF. The full variable domain, in which reference TRBV7-6 and TRBJ1-5 provide the parts outside the CDR3, is GAGVSQSPRYKVTKRGQDVALRCDPISGHVSLYWYRQALGQGPEFLTYFNYEAQQDKSGLPNDRFSAERPEGSISTLTIQRTEQRDSAMYRCASTLGGSDQPQHFGDGTRLSIL.

This chain connects TRBV30 to TRBJ2-1, with D possibly called TRBD1 or TRBD2 (5 bases each). Germline V CDR1 and CDR2: GTSNPN, SVGIG (reference sequence). The CDR3 has 19 amino acids. V lost 1 base, J lost 1 base, and 23 bases lay in between. The CDR3 DNA is TGTGCCTGGAGTGGGGGGTGGAGCCAAAAGACATTTTCCTACAATGAGCAGTTCTTC. This gives the protein CAWSGGWSQKTFSYNEQFF.

This chain connects TRBV7-2 to TRBJ2-5; D call uncertain. The germline V and J ends were trimmed by 4 bases and 4 bases, with 16 bases remaining between them. CDR3 size: 15 residues. Germline V CDR1 and CDR2: SGHTA, FQGNSA. CDR3: CASSSQLSQGETQYF. The CDR3 nucleotides are TGTGCCAGCAGCTCGCAGCTCTCCCAAGGAGAGACCCAGTACTTC.

The V gene is TRBV2, the J gene TRBJ1-5; D remains ambiguous. The CDR3 is made up of 14 amino acids. V lost 1 base and J lost 1, with 5 bases in between. The germline V gene has CDR1 SNHLY and CDR2 FYNNEI. In DNA, the CDR3 is TGTGCCAGCAGTGAAGTGCAAAGCAATCAGCCCCAGCATTTT. This translates into CASSEVQSNQPQHF.

V gene TRBV5-1 combines with J gene TRBJ2-7; 9 nucleotides align to TRBD2. The CDR3 has 17 amino acids. V dropped 4 bases and J dropped 1; count of bases not matched to a gene: 12. The germline gives CDR1 SGHRS, CDR2 YFSETQ. The CDR3 loop reads CASSPVIAGASSYEQYF. Here the CDR3 DNA reads TGCGCCAGCAGCCCGGTAATAGCGGGGGCGTCATCCTACGAGCAGTACTTC.

The J gene is TRBJ1-2, the V gene TRBV7-6; possible D gene TRBD1, 6 bases. The CDR3 is 13 amino acids. Trimming left V 4 bases short and J 8 bases short, with 14 bases between. Germline V gene data show CDR1 as SGHVS and CDR2 as FNYEAQ. The CDR3 DNA follows: TGTGCCAGCAGCTACAGGGTTGGTGGGGGCTACACCTTC. Translating gives CASSYRVGGGYTF.

The CDR3 spells CASSLALTSGGANEQFF. For the CDR3, the DNA is TGCGCCAGCAGCTTGGCCCTCACTAGCGGGGGGGCCAATGAGCAGTTCTTC. The chain joins TRBV5-1 to TRBJ2-1; 13 nucleotides agree with TRBD2. This CDR3 comprises 17 residues. V was clipped by 0 bases and J by 6 bases; unmatched bases: 6. Per the germline V gene, CDR1 is SGHRS and CDR2 is YFSETQ. Supplemented by reference TRBV5-1 and TRBJ2-1, the full variable domain reads KAGVTQTPRYLIKTRGQQVTLSCSPISGHRSVSWYQQTPGQGLQFLFEYFSETQRNKGNFPGRFSGRQFSNSRSEMNVSTLELGDSALYLCASSLALTSGGANEQFFGPGTRLTVL.

The chain uses TRBV19 and TRBJ2-3; no clear D gene. The CDR3 is 14 amino acids. With 10 bases removed from V and 0 bases from J, the gap between germline ends came to 14 bases. Germline V gene lookup returns CDR1 LNHDA and CDR2 SQIVND (reference sequence). The chain's CDR3 is CATALTTSTDTQYF. The CDR3 bases are TGTGCCACAGCTTTAACCACGAGCACAGATACGCAGTATTTT.

CDR3 nucleotides: TGTGCCTGGAGGCCCGCGGGACAGGTATCTACCCAGTACTTC. Its protein is CAWRPAGQVSTQYF. This chain uses TRBV30 with TRBJ2-5; TRBD1 agrees at 8 bases. Trimming cost V 3 bases and J 8 bases; bases outside gene matches: 11. The CDR3 extends over 14 amino acids. Germline CDR1 is GTSNPN and CDR2 is SVGIG (reference sequence). Complete variable domain (other parts from reference TRBV30 and TRBJ2-5): SQTIHQWPATLVQPVGSPLSLECTVEGTSNPNLYWYRQAAGRGLQLLFYSVGIGQISSEVPQNLSASRPQDRQFILSSKKLLLSDSGFYLCAWRPAGQVSTQYFGPGTRLLVL.